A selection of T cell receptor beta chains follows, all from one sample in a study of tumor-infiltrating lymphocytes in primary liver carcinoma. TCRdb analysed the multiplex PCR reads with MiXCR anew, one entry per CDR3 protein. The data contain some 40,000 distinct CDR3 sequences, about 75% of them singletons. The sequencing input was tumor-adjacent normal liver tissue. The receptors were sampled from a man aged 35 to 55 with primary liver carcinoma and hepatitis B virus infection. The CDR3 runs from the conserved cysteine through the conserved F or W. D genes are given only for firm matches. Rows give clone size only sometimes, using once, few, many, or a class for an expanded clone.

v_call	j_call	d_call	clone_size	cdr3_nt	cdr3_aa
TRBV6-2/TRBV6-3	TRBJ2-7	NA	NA	TGTGCCAGCAGTCACGGACTAAGAACCGAGCAGTACTTC	CASSHGLRTEQYF
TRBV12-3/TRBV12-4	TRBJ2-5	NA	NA	TGTGCTAGCAGTTCCGAAGAGACCCAGTACTTC	CASSSEETQYF
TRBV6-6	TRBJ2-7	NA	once	TGTGTCAGCAGTTACTCTGGCATGTTCGACGAGCAGTACTTC	CVSSYSGMFDEQYF
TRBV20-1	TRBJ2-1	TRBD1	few	TGCAGTGCTAGAGCCATTACCTCGGGACAGGGGATCAACAATGAGCAGTTCTTC	CSARAITSGQGINNEQFF
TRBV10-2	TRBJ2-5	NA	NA	TGCGCCAGCAGTGCCGGGTTACTAGCAGCTCAAGAGACCCAACACTTC	CASSAGLLAAQETQHF
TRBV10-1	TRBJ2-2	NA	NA	TGCGCTAGCTCCGACGGCACAAACACCGGGGGGCTGTTTTTT	CASSDGTNTGGLFF
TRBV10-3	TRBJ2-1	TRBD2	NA	TGTGCCATCAGTGTGGATAGCGGGAGCCTACTCAATGAGCAGTTCTTC	CAISVDSGSLLNEQFF
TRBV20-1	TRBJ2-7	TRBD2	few	TGCAGTGCTAGAGGATCCCGGACTAGCGGGGACTCCTACGAGCAGTACTTC	CSARGSRTSGDSYEQYF
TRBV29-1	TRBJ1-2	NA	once	TGCGCCCGGGAGGGCGTCGGAGAAATGGGCTACACCTTC	CAREGVGEMGYTF
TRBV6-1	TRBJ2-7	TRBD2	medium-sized	TGTGCCAGCAGTGCTTCGACTAGCGGGAGTTACGAGCAGTACTTC	CASSASTSGSYEQYF
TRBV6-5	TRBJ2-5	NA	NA	TGTGCCAGCAGCCGCAGGGGAAGAGGGACCCACTACTTC	CASSRRGRGTHYF
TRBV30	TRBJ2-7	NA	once	TGTTACTGGAGCCTACAGGCAGCGGAAACCTACGAGCAGTACTTC	CYWSLQAAETYEQYF
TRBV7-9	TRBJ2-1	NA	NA	TGTGCCAGCAGTGGCAGCCTATCCGAAAACAATGAGCAGTCCTTC	CASSGSLSENNEQSF
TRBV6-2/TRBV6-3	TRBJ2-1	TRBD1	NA	TGTGCCAGCGGTGGACAGGTCCTTGGCTCCTACAATGAGCAGTTCTTC	CASGGQVLGSYNEQFF
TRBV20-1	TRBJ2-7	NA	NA	TGCAGTGCTACCCAGGGTTCTCCCTACGAGCAGTACTTC	CSATQGSPYEQYF
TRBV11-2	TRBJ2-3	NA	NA	TGTGCCAGCAGCTTAGAGTCAGAGACGCAGAATTTT	CASSLESETQNF
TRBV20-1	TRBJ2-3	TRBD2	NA	TGCACTGCTAGTGGCTCAGCGGGAGCAGCAGATACGCAGTATTTT	CTASGSAGAADTQYF
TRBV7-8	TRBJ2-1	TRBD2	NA	TGTGCCAGCAGCCTGACTAGCGGGAGGGCCGATGAGCAGTTCTTT	CASSLTSGRADEQFF
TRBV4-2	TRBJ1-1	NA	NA	TGTGTCAGCAATCCGGGAATTGAAGCTTTCTTT	CVSNPGIEAFF
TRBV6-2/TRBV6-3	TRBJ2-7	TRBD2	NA	TGTACCAGCAGCTCAGGGAGGGACTATGAGCAGTACTTC	CTSSSGRDYEQYF
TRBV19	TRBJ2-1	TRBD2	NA	TGTGCCTGTAGTCCGGGGACTAGCGGGAATGAGCAGTTCTTC	CACSPGTSGNEQFF
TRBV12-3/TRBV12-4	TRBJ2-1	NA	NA	TGTGCCATCAGTGGATTGGGGGGCGATGAGCAGTTCTTC	CAISGLGGDEQFF
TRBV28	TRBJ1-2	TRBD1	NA	TGTGTTAGCAGTTCCGGACAGGGCTTAGGCTACACCTTC	CVSSSGQGLGYTF
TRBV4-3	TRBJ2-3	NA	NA	TGCGCCAGTAGCCTTGGAGGTAGCGCCACAGATACGCTGTATTTT	CASSLGGSATDTLYF
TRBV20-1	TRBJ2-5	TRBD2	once	TGCAGTGCTAGTTGGGATAGCGGGACACAAGGGACCCAGTACTTC	CSASWDSGTQGTQYF
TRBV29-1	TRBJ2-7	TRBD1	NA	TGCAGCGTCGAGACAGGGTATGTCGGCGAGCAGTACTTC	CSVETGYVGEQYF
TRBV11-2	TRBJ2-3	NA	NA	TGTTCCAGTAGCTTAGTTAACAGAGGGGGAGATACGCAGTATTTT	CSSSLVNRGGDTQYF
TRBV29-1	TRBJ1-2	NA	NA	TGCAGCGTTGACGGCAGGGTATCTTCTGGCTACACCTTC	CSVDGRVSSGYTF
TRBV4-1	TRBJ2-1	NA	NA	TGCGCCAGCAGCCAAGTTGAGGGGTGGAATGAGCGCTTCTTC	CASSQVEGWNERFF
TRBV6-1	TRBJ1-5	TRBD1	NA	TGTGTCAGCAATCTACAGGGGGCCACCCAGCCCCAGCATTTT	CVSNLQGATQPQHF
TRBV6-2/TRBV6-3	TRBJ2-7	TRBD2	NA	TGTGCCAGCAGTACCAGGCGGGAGTGGACCTACGAGCAGTACTTC	CASSTRREWTYEQYF
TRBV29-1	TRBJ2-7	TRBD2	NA	TGCAGCGTTGTGATGGGAGGGAGGGTGATCGAGCAGTACTTC	CSVVMGGRVIEQYF
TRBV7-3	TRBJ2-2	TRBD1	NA	TGTGTCAGCAGCTATCCCGACAGGGAGAGCACCGGGGAGCTGTTTTTT	CVSSYPDRESTGELFF
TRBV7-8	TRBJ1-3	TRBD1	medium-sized	TGTGCCAGCAGCTCTGGACAGGGCTCTGGAAACACCATATATTTT	CASSSGQGSGNTIYF
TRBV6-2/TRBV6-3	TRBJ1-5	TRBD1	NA	TGTGCCAGCAGTTTCGGGACAGGGCGTAATCAGCCCCAGCGTTTT	CASSFGTGRNQPQRF
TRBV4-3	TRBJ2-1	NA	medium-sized	TGCGCCAGCAGCCAGGGGAGCGGACCTTACAATGAGCAGTTCTTC	CASSQGSGPYNEQFF
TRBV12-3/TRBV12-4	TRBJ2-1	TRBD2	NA	TGTGCCAGCAGTTTGTGGGAGGGCCGGAATGAGCAGTCCTTC	CASSLWEGRNEQSF
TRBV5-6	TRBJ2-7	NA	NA	TGTGCCAGCAGCTTGACTGGTGGACCGGCCTACGAGCAGTACTTC	CASSLTGGPAYEQYF
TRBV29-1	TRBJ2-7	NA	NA	TGCAGCGCTGCGAGTGGATGGGGGATGCCCTACGAGCAGTATTTC	CSAASGWGMPYEQYF
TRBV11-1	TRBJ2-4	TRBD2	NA	TGTGCGAGCAGCTTCCCCGGGACTAGCGTGACCAAAAACATTCAGTACTTC	CASSFPGTSVTKNIQYF
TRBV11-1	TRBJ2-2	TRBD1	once	TGTGTCAGCAGCTTACGATCGGGACAGAACACCGAGGGGCTGTTTTTT	CVSSLRSGQNTEGLFF